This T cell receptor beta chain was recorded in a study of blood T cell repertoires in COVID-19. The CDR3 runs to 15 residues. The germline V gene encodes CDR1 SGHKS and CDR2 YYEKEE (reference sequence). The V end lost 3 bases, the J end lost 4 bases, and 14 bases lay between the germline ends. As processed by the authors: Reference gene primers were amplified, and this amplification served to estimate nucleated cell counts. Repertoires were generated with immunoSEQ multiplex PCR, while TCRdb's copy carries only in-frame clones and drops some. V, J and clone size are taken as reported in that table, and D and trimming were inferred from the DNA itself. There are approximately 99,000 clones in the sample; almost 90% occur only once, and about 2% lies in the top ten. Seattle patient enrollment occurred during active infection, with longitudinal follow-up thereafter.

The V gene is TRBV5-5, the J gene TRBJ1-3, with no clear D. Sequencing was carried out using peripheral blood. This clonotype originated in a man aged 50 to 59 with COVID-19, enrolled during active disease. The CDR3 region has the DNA TGTGCCAGCAGCTCCTTCGCCGGGTCAGGAAACACCATATATTTT. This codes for CASSSFAGSGNTIYF. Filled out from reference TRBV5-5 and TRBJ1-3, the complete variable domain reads DAGVTQSPTHLIKTRGQQVTLRCSPISGHKSVSWYQQVLGQGPQFIFQYYEKEERGRGNFPDRFSARQFPNYSSELNVNALLLGDSALYLCASSSFAGSGNTIYFGEGSWLTVV.